A selection of T cell receptor beta chains follows, all from one sample in a study of OX40 agonist ivuxolimab in advanced cancers. TCRdb keeps only in-frame clones here, not all; method: immunoSEQ multiplex PCR. Of about 96,000 clones listed, roughly 91% are singletons. The sample here was CD4+ or CD8+ T cells sorted from blood, taken in a trial of the OX40 agonist ivuxolimab. The receptors were sampled from an adult with an advanced solid tumor such as melanoma, head and neck, liver or kidney cancer. CDR3s include the opening cysteine and the closing phenylalanine or tryptophan. A D gene is named only where the DNA matches it firmly. Size tells how often a clone was seen (once, few, many) or the class of an expanded clone, and some rows leave it out.

>15|TRBJ2-3|.|TRBD2|TRBV6-6
TGTGCCAGCAGCCCACTAGCGGGCCACACAGATACGCAGTATTTT
CASSPLAGHTDTQYF
>15|TRBJ2-7|.|.|TRBV2
TGTGCCAGCAGTGAAAGCGTCTTGAGCTCCTACGAGCAGTACTTC
CASSESVLSSYEQYF
>17|TRBJ2-1|.|TRBD1|TRBV11-1
TGTGCCAGCAGCTCCAGAGACAGGGGGGGGTTTTGGGATGAGCAGTTCTTC
CASSSRDRGGFWDEQFF
>13|TRBJ2-3|.|.|TRBV7-3
TGTGCCAGCAGCTGGGCCGAGACAGATACGCAGTATTTT
CASSWAETDTQYF
>15|TRBJ2-7|.|.|TRBV4-3
TGCGCCAGCAGCCAAGATCTGATAGCGGCCTACGAGCAGTACTTC
CASSQDLIAAYEQYF
>16|TRBJ2-7|.|.|TRBV11-1
TGTGCCAGCAGCCACGGTGGTCAGGGAGGCGCCTACGAGCAGTACTTC
CASSHGGQGGAYEQYF
>13|TRBJ2-2|.|.|TRBV7-3
TGTGCCAGCAGCCCCAGTCGGTCCGGGGAGCTGTTTTTT
CASSPSRSGELFF
>17|TRBJ2-6|.|.|TRBV7-2
TGTGCCAGCAGCTGGGGGAGTGGAGGCGCTGGGGCCAACGTCCTGACTTTC
CASSWGSGGAGANVLTF
>15|TRBJ1-5|once|TRBD1|TRBV9
TGTGCCAGCAGCGCACAGGGGGATTCCCATCAGCCCCAGCATTTT
CASSAQGDSHQPQHF
>16|TRBJ2-4|.|.|TRBV18
TGTGCCAGCTCACCATTGGCAGACCGGGACAAAAACATTCAGTACTTC
CASSPLADRDKNIQYF
>15|TRBJ2-1|.|TRBD2|TRBV9
TGTGCCAGCACCCTGGGCCTAGCGGGAATCAATGAGCAGTTCTTC
CASTLGLAGINEQFF
>13|TRBJ2-1|.|TRBD2|TRBV6-5
TGTGCCAGCACCCCTAGCGGGAGAAATGAGCAGTTCTTC
CASTPSGRNEQFF
>18|TRBJ1-4|.|TRBD1|TRBV6-1
TGTGCCAGCAGTGACCGGGACAGGGGGCTTGCAACTAATGAAAAACTGTTTTTT
CASSDRDRGLATNEKLFF
>21|TRBJ2-6|.|TRBD1|TRBV5-1
TGCGCCAGCAGCCCCGTGTCGACAGGGGCCATACTAAGTTCTGGGGCCAACGTCCTGACTTTC
CASSPVSTGAILSSGANVLTF
>15|TRBJ1-4|.|.|TRBV9
TGTGCCAGCAGCGTAGGTGCGGTCTCCCCAGAAAAACTGTTTTTT
CASSVGAVSPEKLFF
>16|TRBJ2-1|.|TRBD2|TRBV6-5
TGTGCCAGCAGTTACTTCGGGCGGGAGGGCCTCAATGAGCAGTTCTTC
CASSYFGREGLNEQFF
>16|TRBJ2-7|once|.|TRBV6-1
TGTGCCAGCAGTGGTTTCCGGTTTGGCCTAGCTGTCGAGCAGTACTTC
CASSGFRFGLAVEQYF
>17|TRBJ1-2|.|TRBD1|TRBV19
TGTGCCAGTAGTATAACCCACATCCGGGACAGGGCCTATGGCTACACCTTC
CASSITHIRDRAYGYTF
>15|TRBJ2-7|.|TRBD2|TRBV7-3
TGTGCCAGCAGCTCCGGGACTAGCGACACCTACGAGCAGTACTTC
CASSSGTSDTYEQYF
>12|TRBJ2-7|.|.|TRBV7-8
TGTGCCAGCGCGAATATCTACCACGAGCAGTACTTC
CASANIYHEQYF
>15|TRBJ2-1|.|.|TRBV6-5
TGTGCCAGCAGCCCGGGACGGAGCTCCTACAATGAGCAGTTCTTC
CASSPGRSSYNEQFF
>14|TRBJ2-7|.|TRBD2|TRBV19
TGTGCCAGTAGACCTCAGCGGGATTTGGGCGAGCAGTACTTC
CASRPQRDLGEQYF
>14|TRBJ2-5|.|TRBD2|TRBV6-6
TGTGCCAGCAGTTTAGCGGGGACTTGGGAGACCCAGTACTTC
CASSLAGTWETQYF
>14|TRBJ1-1|.|.|TRBV19
TGTGCCAGTAGTCCCAGCATATCTTCCTCAGAAGCTTTCTTT
CASSPSISSSEAFF
>14|TRBJ2-5|.|TRBD1|TRBV7-2
TGTGCCAGCAGCTTACAGGGGGCGCTGGAGACCCAGTACTTC
CASSLQGALETQYF
>16|TRBJ1-3|once|TRBD1|TRBV11-3
TGTGCCAGCAGCCCCCGGCAGGGGGCGTCCGGAAACACCATATATTTT
CASSPRQGASGNTIYF
>13|TRBJ2-7|.|TRBD2|TRBV28
TGTGCCAGCAGCCTGGGACTAGCAGACGAGCAGTACTTC
CASSLGLADEQYF
>12|TRBJ2-5|.|.|TRBV5-1
TGCGCCAGCAGCTTGGCCTACGAGACCCAGTACTTC
CASSLAYETQYF
>17|TRBJ1-5|.|TRBD1|TRBV19
TGTGCCAGTAGTATATTGCGTGGGACAGGGGAAAATCAGCCCCAGCATTTT
CASSILRGTGENQPQHF
>14|TRBJ1-1|.|.|TRBV7-3
TGTGCCAGCAGCTTATCGGGGGGTGGCACTGAAGCTTTCTTT
CASSLSGGGTEAFF
>15|TRBJ1-4|.|.|TRBV6-1
TGTGCCAGCAGCGTCACGAGGGAAGGGGGTGAAAAACTGTTTTTT
CASSVTREGGEKLFF
>15|TRBJ2-2|.|TRBD1|TRBV18
TGTGCCAGCTCCAGTGACAGGGGGAACACCGGGGAGCTGTTTTTT
CASSSDRGNTGELFF
>15|TRBJ2-2|once|TRBD2|TRBV4-1
TGCGCCAGCAGCCAAGGGACTAGCGGGAGCCGGGAGCTGTTTTTT
CASSQGTSGSRELFF